These T cell receptor beta chains were read from a single sample in a study of T-cell reconstitution after alpha-beta-depleted transplantation in children. TCRdb re-derived calls from the PCR reads in MiXCR, one entry per CDR3 protein. The sample carries more than 300,000 distinct CDR3 sequences, around 15% recorded once. This material consisted of PBMCs, mostly from graft donor cells, taken 360 days after TCRalphabeta/CD19-depleted stem cell transplant. Source of these receptors: a male patient between 2 and 10 years old who had a stem cell transplant for acute lymphoblastic leukemia, so the T cells may come from the graft donor. The CDR3 runs from the conserved cysteine through the conserved F or W. A D gene is named only where the DNA matches it firmly. Not every row has a clone size; where given, it reads once, few, many or a size class.

v_gene	j_gene	abundance	d_gene	CDR3nt	CDR3aa
TRBV20-1	TRBJ2-7	large	TRBD1	TGCAGTGCCACTGGGTACAGGGGAGACGAGCAGTACTTC	CSATGYRGDEQYF
TRBV15	TRBJ2-3	many	-	TGTGCCACCAGCAGGGGAGGAAGCACAGATACGCAGTATTTT	CATSRGGSTDTQYF
TRBV28	TRBJ2-3	-	-	TGTGCCAGCAGACAGGTCACAGATACGCAGTATTTT	CASRQVTDTQYF
TRBV3-1	TRBJ2-2	-	-	TGTGCCAGCAGCCAAGGTTGGGTCACCGGGGAGCTGTTTTTT	CASSQGWVTGELFF
TRBV18	TRBJ2-7	few	TRBD1	TGTGCCAGCTCACCCGAGACAGGGGGCTTTCGCTTC	CASSPETGGFRF
TRBV28	TRBJ1-1	few	TRBD1	TGTGCCAGCAGCAGGGGGTGGCCTTTCTTT	CASSRGWPFF
TRBV5-6	TRBJ2-7	many	-	TGTGCCAGCAGCCCACGAGTCGGGGATACCTACGAGCAGTACTTC	CASSPRVGDTYEQYF
TRBV12-3/TRBV12-4	TRBJ2-2	few	-	TGTGCCAGCAGTTTCGGGGGAGGTAGGGGGGACACCGGGGAGCTGTTTTTT	CASSFGGGRGDTGELFF
TRBV11-2	TRBJ2-2	-	TRBD2	TGTGCCAGCAACCATCGGGGAGCGGGGGGCACCGGGGAGCTGTTTTTT	CASNHRGAGGTGELFF
TRBV15	TRBJ2-3	once	TRBD2	TGTGCCACCAGCAGAGAACTAGCGGGAGGATTCACAGATACGCAGTATTTT	CATSRELAGGFTDTQYF
TRBV20-1	TRBJ2-3	few	-	TGCAGTGCTAGAGAGTTCACAGTACAAGCGGTCACAGATACGCAGTATTTT	CSAREFTVQAVTDTQYF
TRBV4-1	TRBJ2-1	few	TRBD2	TGCGCCAGCAGCCAAGGGACTAGTACATACAATGAGCAGTTCTTC	CASSQGTSTYNEQFF
TRBV4-3	TRBJ1-1	-	TRBD1	TGCGCCAGCAGCCAAGTCGGACAGGGGAGCACTGAAGCTTTCTTT	CASSQVGQGSTEAFF
TRBV4-1	TRBJ2-5	few	TRBD2	TGCGCCAGCAGCCGATGGGGAGCAACGGGACTACAAGAGACCCAGTACTTC	CASSRWGATGLQETQYF
TRBV5-1	TRBJ2-7	few	TRBD1	TGCGCCAGCAGCCCGGACAGGGTGGGCGAGCAGTACTTC	CASSPDRVGEQYF
TRBV4-3	TRBJ2-2	-	-	TGCGCCAGCAGCCCTCGGGCCGCGAACACCGGGGAGCTGTTTTTT	CASSPRAANTGELFF
TRBV4-3	TRBJ2-7	-	-	TGCGCCAGCAGCCAAGAAAACTGGGGCGCCTACGAGCAGTACTTC	CASSQENWGAYEQYF
TRBV3-1	TRBJ2-5	few	-	TGTGCCAGCAGCAAGACAAGGGAGACCCAGTACTTC	CASSKTRETQYF
TRBV29-1	TRBJ1-2	-	-	TGCAGCGTTGATCTCCAGGACGCCTATGGCTACACCTTC	CSVDLQDAYGYTF
TRBV20-1	TRBJ2-7	-	TRBD2	TGCAGTTCCGTACTAGCGGGAGGGTCCTACGAGCAGTACTTC	CSSVLAGGSYEQYF
TRBV5-1	TRBJ1-1	-	TRBD1	TGCGCCAGCAGTCTAGGACAGGGTAAATTTTGGACTGAAGCTTTCTTT	CASSLGQGKFWTEAFF
TRBV29-1	TRBJ2-7	few	-	TGCAGCGTTGAGGCTAGCTACCACGAGCAGTACTTC	CSVEASYHEQYF